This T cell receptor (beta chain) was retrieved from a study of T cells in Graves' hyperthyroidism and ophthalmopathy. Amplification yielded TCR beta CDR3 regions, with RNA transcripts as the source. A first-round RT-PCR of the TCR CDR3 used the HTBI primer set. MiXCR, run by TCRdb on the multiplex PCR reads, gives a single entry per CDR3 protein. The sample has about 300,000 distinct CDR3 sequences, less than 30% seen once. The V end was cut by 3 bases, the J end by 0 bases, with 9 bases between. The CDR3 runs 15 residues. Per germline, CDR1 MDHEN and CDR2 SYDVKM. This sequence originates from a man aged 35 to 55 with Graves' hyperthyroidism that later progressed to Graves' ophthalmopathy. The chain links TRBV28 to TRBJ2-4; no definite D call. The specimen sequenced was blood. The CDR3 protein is CASSFLGQAKNIQYF. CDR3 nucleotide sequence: TGTGCCAGCAGTTTTCTGGGTCAAGCCAAAAACATTCAGTACTTC. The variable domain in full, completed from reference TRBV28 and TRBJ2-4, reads DVKVTQSSRYLVKRTGEKVFLECVQDMDHENMFWYRQDPGLGLRLIYFSYDVKMKEKGDIPEGYSVSREKKERFSLILESASTNQTSMYLCASSFLGQAKNIQYFGAGTRLSVL.